This T cell receptor beta chain was obtained from a study of T cells in Graves' hyperthyroidism and ophthalmopathy. Amplification yielded TCR beta CDR3 regions, with RNA transcripts as the source. Carried out on the TCR CDR3, a first-round RT-PCR used the HTBI primer set. TCRdb passed the multiplex PCR reads through MiXCR, listing each CDR3 protein once. The sample yields hundreds of thousands of distinct CDR3 sequences, 12% to 15% seen once. Study results and limitations: By a 13 V-J model, ophthalmopathy was set apart from stable hyperthyroidism.

In this sample, this clonotype turned up many times. What it recognizes is unknown. Between the trimmed V and J ends, which lost 5 bases and 0 bases, there was a span of 10 bases. CDR3 length equals 15 residues. Germline CDR1 and CDR2: KGHSH and LQKENI. The sample comprised blood. This chain uses TRBV18 with TRBJ1-4, with D uncertain. The sequence was collected from a woman aged 40 to 50 with Graves' hyperthyroidism. CDR3 bases: TGTGCCAGCTCAGCAGGAGTTGCAACTAATGAAAAACTGTTTTTT. This sequence encodes CASSAGVATNEKLFF.